Below, 12 T cell receptor beta chains from the same sample are listed, as sequenced in a study of glioma-infiltrating T cells after dendritic cell vaccination (TCRdb year 2016). Library construction relied on the immunoSEQ multiplex PCR assay. What TCRdb holds here is the immuneACCESS table cut down to in-frame rearrangements. Part of the clones is not present; checked against another copy, under half of the missing clones reflect an unresolved V gene, and the others are unexplained. The sample includes roughly 98,000 clones, with 65% to 90% observed a single time. The ten largest clones represent less than 20% of the sample. The specimen comprised blood, sampled before dendritic cell vaccination. Every receptor here comes from a human donor with glioblastoma.

The chain carries TRBV25-1 and TRBJ2-2; D is possibly TRBD1 (6 bases). Germline V gene data show CDR1 as MGHDK and CDR2 as SYGVNS. The CDR3 runs 16 residues. Trimming took 5 bases from V and 3 from J, leaving 16 bases between them. In DNA form, the CDR3 reads TGTGCCAGCAGTCTCCATCACCACAGGGACACCGGGGAGCTGTTTTTT. This encodes CASSLHHHRDTGELFF.

V and J are TRBV5-4 and TRBJ1-1, with 8 positions matching TRBD1. Germline V gene sequence: CDR1 SGHNT, CDR2 YYREEE (reference sequence). The V gene end was trimmed by 3 bases and the J gene end by 0 bases; junction bases not matched to a gene: 7. The CDR3 runs to 16 residues. CDR3 in amino acids: CASSWGGRGLNTEAFF. For the CDR3, the DNA is TGTGCCAGCAGCTGGGGTGGCAGGGGGCTGAACACTGAAGCTTTCTTT.

The chain links TRBV27 to TRBJ2-7, with 10 bases fitting TRBD2. V dropped 5 bases and J dropped 2; count of bases not matched to a gene: 3. This CDR3 region has 14 residues. The V gene's germline CDR1 is MNHEY and CDR2 SMNVEV (reference sequence). The DNA of the CDR3 is TGTGCCAGCAGTAGCGGGGGGGCGGCCTACGAGCAGTACTTC. This encodes CASSSGGAAYEQYF.

V is TRBV18 and J is TRBJ2-1, with TRBD2 identical over 8 bases. Trimming at V came to 6 bases and at J to 0 bases, leaving 7 bases not matched to a gene. The germline CDR1 and CDR2 sequences are KGHSH and LQKENI. The CDR3 sequence is 16 residues long. The CDR3 DNA follows: TGTGCCAGCTCCCCTCTTGCGGGGGGCTCCTACAATGAGCAGTTCTTC. Its translation is CASSPLAGGSYNEQFF.

V gene TRBV5-1 combines with J gene TRBJ1-1; maybe TRBD1 (6 bases). This CDR3 is 14 amino acids long. The V end lost 3 bases, the J end lost 2 bases, and 11 bases lay between the germline ends. CDR1 is SGHRS, CDR2 YFSETQ, per germline. For the CDR3, the DNA is TGCGCCAGCAGCTCAGGGGTCTCAAACACTGAAGCTTTCTTT. Protein product: CASSSGVSNTEAFF.

The chain employs TRBV27 and TRBJ2-3; 9 positions agree with TRBD1. The CDR3 is made up of 17 amino acids. J gave up 5 bases and V 4 bases, and 13 bases lay outside the gene matches. Germline V lookup: CDR1 MNHEY, CDR2 SMNVEV (reference sequence). For the CDR3, the DNA is TGTGCCAGCAGTTGGGGAAGGGACAGGGAGTGGTTAGATACGCAGTATTTT. Protein product: CASSWGRDREWLDTQYF.

This chain uses TRBV27 with TRBJ1-2, with D possibly being TRBD1 (5 bases). Trimming stripped 7 bases from V and 5 bases from J, with 20 bases between. CDR3 length equals 15 residues. Germline CDR1 and CDR2: MNHEY and SMNVEV (reference sequence). For the CDR3, the DNA is TGTGCCAGCACTCGAAACCCCATAGGGGCATATGGCTACACCTTC. Amino acids: CASTRNPIGAYGYTF.

This chain uses TRBV27 with TRBJ1-2; 11 positions match TRBD1. The CDR3 loop spans 16 amino acids. The junction had 4 bases not matched to a gene; V was cut back by 0 bases and J by 4 bases. CDR1 is MNHEY, CDR2 SMNVEV, per germline (reference sequence). CDR3: CASSLSGQGAFYGYTF. CDR3 nucleotides: TGTGCCAGCAGTTTATCCGGACAGGGGGCGTTCTATGGCTACACCTTC.

The gene calls are TRBV27 and TRBJ2-7; possible D gene TRBD1, 6 bases. The V and J ends lost 3 bases and 2 bases respectively, with 11 bases between them. Germline CDR1 and CDR2: MNHEY and SMNVEV (reference sequence). CDR3 length: 14 amino acids. CDR3 sequence (DNA): TGTGCCAGCAGTTTTGTGGGACAAACCTACGAGCAGTACTTC. Translating gives CASSFVGQTYEQYF.

The J gene is TRBJ1-5, the V gene TRBV28; D is uncertain. The length of the CDR3 is 12 residues. Trimming removed 8 bases from V and 7 bases from J, with 12 bases in between. CDR1 and CDR2 (germline): MDHEN, SYDVKM. In DNA, the CDR3 is TGTGCCAGCGGGAGCCTGAGACAGCCCCAGCATTTT. Translating gives CASGSLRQPQHF.

The rearrangement links TRBV11-2 to TRBJ2-5; D might be TRBD1 (7 bases). Trimming took 6 bases from V and 5 from J, leaving 22 bases between them. The CDR3 consists of 16 residues. The V gene's germline CDR1 is SGHAT and CDR2 FQNNGV. CDR3 nucleotides: TGTGCCAGCAGTTTTCGGGGACAGCGGGCCGGGGAGACCCAGTACTTC. It yields the protein CASSFRGQRAGETQYF.

The chain joins TRBV13 to TRBJ2-7, with D perhaps TRBD1 (5 bases). The CDR3 has 14 residues. The germline CDR1 and CDR2 sequences are PRHDT and FYEKMQ (reference sequence). The V gene lost 6 bases and the J gene lost 3 bases, with 15 bases spanning the gap. The CDR3 is CASSPLGDSYEQYF. In DNA form, the CDR3 reads TGTGCCAGCAGTCCACTCGGCGACAGCTACGAGCAGTACTTC.